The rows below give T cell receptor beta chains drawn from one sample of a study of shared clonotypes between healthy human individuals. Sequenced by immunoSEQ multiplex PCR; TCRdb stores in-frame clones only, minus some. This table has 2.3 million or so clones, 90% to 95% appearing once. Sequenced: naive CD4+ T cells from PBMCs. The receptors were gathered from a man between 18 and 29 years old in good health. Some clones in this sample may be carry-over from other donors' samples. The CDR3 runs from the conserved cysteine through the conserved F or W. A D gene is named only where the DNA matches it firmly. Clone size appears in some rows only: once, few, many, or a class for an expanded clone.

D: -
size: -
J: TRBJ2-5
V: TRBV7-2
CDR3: CASSLQNSQETQYF
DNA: TGTGCCAGCAGCTTACAGAACTCTCAAGAGACCCAGTACTTC

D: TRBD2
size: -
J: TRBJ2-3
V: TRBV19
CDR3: CASSLRLTSGISDTQYF
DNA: TGTGCCAGTAGTCTTCGATTGACTAGCGGGATTTCAGATACGCAGTATTTT

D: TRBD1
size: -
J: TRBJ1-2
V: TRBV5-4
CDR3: CASSRTGTVYGYTF
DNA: TGTGCCAGCAGCCGAACCGGGACAGTCTATGGCTACACCTTC

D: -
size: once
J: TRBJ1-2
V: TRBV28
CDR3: CASNYMDGTNYGYTF
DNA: TGTGCCAGCAACTACATGGACGGAACTAACTATGGCTACACCTTC

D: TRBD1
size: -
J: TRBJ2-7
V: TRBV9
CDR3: CASSGRDRDYEQYF
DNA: TGTGCCAGCAGCGGCCGGGACAGGGACTACGAGCAGTACTTC

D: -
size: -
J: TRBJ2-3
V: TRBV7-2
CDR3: CASSLSRDPPDTQYF
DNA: TGTGCCAGCAGCTTGAGCCGGGACCCGCCAGATACGCAGTATTTT

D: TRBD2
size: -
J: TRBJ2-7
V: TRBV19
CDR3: CASSSLAGGYYEQYF
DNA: TGTGCCAGTAGCAGTCTAGCGGGAGGGTACTACGAGCAGTACTTC

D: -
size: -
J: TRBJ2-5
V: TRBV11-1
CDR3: CASSGGLGETQYF
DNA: TGTGCCAGCAGCGGGGGCTTGGGGGAGACCCAGTACTTC

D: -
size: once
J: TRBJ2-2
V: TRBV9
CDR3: CASSVRGGWNTGELFF
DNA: TGTGCCAGCAGCGTAAGGGGCGGATGGAACACCGGGGAGCTGTTTTTT

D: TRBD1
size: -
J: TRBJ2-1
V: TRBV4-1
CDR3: CASSARGQGDNEQFF
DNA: TGCGCCAGCAGCGCTAGGGGACAGGGGGACAATGAGCAGTTCTTC

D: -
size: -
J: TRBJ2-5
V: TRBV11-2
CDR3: CASSFGAGPRETQYF
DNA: TGTGCCAGCAGCTTCGGGGCGGGGCCTCGTGAGACCCAGTACTTC

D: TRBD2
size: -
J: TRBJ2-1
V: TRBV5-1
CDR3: CASLDYRGGNEQFF
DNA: TGCGCCAGCCTGGACTATCGGGGGGGCAATGAGCAGTTCTTC

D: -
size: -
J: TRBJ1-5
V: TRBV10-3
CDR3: CAISESNQPQHF
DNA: TGTGCCATCAGTGAGTCTAATCAGCCCCAGCATTTT

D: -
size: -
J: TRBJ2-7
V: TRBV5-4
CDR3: CASSLYSLPYEQYF
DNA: TGTGCCAGCAGCTTGTACTCCCTCCCCTACGAGCAGTACTTC

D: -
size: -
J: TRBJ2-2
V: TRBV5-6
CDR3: CASSLVTRKETGELFF
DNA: TGTGCCAGCAGCTTGGTCACACGGAAGGAGACCGGGGAGCTGTTTTTT

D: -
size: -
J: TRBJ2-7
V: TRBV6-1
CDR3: CASSGQSGSGYEQYF
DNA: TGTGCCAGCAGCGGCCAGAGCGGGTCTGGGTACGAGCAGTACTTC

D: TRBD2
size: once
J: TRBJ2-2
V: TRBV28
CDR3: CASSFRGRGTGELFF
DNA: TGTGCCAGCAGTTTTCGCGGGAGAGGCACCGGGGAGCTGTTTTTT

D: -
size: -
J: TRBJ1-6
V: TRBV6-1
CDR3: CASSEGDRYNSPLHF
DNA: TGTGCCAGCAGTGAAGGGGACCGCTATAATTCACCCCTCCACTTT

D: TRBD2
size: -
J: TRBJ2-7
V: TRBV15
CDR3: CATSGRLAGSSYEQYF
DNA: TGTGCCACCAGCGGTCGACTAGCGGGCAGCTCCTACGAGCAGTACTTC

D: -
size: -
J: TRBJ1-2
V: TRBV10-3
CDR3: CAISPDSGYGYTF
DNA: TGTGCCATCAGCCCTGACAGCGGCTATGGCTACACCTTC

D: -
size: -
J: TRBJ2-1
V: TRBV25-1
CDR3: CASTSDGGKAYNEQFF
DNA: TGTGCCAGCACCTCGGACGGAGGGAAGGCCTACAATGAGCAGTTCTTC

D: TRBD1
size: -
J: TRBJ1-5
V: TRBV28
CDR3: CASRGQGGNQPQHF
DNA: TGTGCCAGCAGGGGACAGGGGGGAAATCAGCCCCAGCATTTT

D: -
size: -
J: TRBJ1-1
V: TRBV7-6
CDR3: CASSRKWNTEAFF
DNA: TGTGCCAGCAGCCGGAAATGGAACACTGAAGCTTTCTTT

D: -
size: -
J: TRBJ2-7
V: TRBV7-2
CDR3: CASSLEAISYEQYF
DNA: TGTGCCAGCAGCTTAGAGGCCATCTCCTACGAGCAGTACTTC

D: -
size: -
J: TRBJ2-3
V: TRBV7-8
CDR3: CASSLVGAGRIGAFADTQYF
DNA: TGTGCCAGCAGCTTAGTGGGGGCTGGTCGTATCGGAGCTTTCGCAGATACGCAGTATTTT

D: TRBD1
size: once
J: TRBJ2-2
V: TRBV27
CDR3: CASSFPAGGAWGTGELFF
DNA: TGTGCCAGCAGTTTTCCTGCAGGGGGCGCGTGGGGCACCGGGGAGCTGTTTTTT

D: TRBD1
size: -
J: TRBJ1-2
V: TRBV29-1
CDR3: CSGQGWDGYTF
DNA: TGCAGCGGACAGGGTTGGGATGGCTACACCTTC

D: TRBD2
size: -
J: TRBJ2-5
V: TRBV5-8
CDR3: CASVRAMALAGAVGETQYF
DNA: TGTGCCAGCGTAAGAGCCATGGCGCTAGCGGGAGCTGTGGGAGAGACCCAGTACTTC

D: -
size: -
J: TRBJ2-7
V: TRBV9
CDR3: CASSVAVGVTHLDEQYF
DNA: TGTGCCAGCAGCGTAGCAGTGGGGGTGACTCATTTGGACGAGCAGTACTTC

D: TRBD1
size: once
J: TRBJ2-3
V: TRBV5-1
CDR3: CASSLGGQGERDTQYF
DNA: TGCGCCAGCAGCTTGGGGGGACAGGGCGAGCGAGATACGCAGTATTTT

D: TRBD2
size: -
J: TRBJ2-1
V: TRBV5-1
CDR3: CASSLAGDAYNEQFF
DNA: TGCGCCAGCAGCCTAGCGGGAGACGCCTACAATGAGCAGTTCTTC

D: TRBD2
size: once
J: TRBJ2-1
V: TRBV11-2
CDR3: CASSRPGLAGASSYNEQFF
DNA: TGTGCCAGCAGCCGGCCGGGACTAGCGGGGGCAAGCTCCTACAATGAGCAGTTCTTC

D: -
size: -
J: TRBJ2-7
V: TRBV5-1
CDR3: CASSWGAGQAYEQYF
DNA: TGCGCCAGCAGCTGGGGGGCAGGTCAAGCCTACGAGCAGTACTTC

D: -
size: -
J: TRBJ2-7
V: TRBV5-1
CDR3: CASSLDWKGAYEQYF
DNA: TGCGCCAGCAGCTTGGACTGGAAAGGCGCCTACGAGCAGTACTTC

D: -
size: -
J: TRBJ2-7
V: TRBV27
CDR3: CASSFVYRDSYEQYF
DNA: TGTGCCAGCAGTTTTGTATACAGGGATAGCTACGAGCAGTACTTC

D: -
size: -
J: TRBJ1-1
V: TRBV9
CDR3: CASSVDQGRTEAFF
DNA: TGTGCCAGCAGCGTAGATCAGGGGCGGACTGAAGCTTTCTTT

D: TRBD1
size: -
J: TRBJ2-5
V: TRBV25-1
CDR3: CASSEDRVRETQYF
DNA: TGTGCCAGCAGTGAAGACAGGGTGCGAGAGACCCAGTACTTC

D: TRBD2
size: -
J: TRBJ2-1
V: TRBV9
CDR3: CASSVGLADYNEQFF
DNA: TGTGCCAGCAGCGTAGGACTAGCGGACTACAATGAGCAGTTCTTC

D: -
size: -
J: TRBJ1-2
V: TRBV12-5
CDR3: CASGLSTRAEPKGYGYTF
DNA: TGTGCTAGTGGTTTGTCAACCAGAGCAGAGCCCAAAGGCTATGGCTACACCTTC

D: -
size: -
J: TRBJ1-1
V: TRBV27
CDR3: CASITGWQGRTEAFF
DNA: TGTGCCAGCATCACTGGCTGGCAGGGCAGGACTGAAGCTTTCTTT